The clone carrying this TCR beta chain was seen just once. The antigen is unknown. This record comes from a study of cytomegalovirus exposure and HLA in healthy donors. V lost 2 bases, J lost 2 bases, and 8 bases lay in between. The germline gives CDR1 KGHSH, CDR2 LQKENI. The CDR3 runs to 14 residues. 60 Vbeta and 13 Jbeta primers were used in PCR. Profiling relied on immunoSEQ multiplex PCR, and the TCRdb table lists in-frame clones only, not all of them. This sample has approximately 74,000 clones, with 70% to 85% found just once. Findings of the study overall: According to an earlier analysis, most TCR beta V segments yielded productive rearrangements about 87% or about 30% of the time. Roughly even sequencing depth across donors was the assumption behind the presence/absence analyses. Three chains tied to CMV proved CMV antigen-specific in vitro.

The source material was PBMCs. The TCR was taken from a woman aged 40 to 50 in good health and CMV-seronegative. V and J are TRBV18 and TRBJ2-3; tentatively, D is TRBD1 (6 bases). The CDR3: CASSPRQDTDTQYF. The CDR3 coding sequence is TGTGCCAGCTCACCAAGACAGGACACAGATACGCAGTATTTT.